This TCR beta chain was sequenced during a study of CD8 T cells in Susac syndrome. Random-hexamer reverse transcription was applied to about 0.5 to 1 ug RNA. TCRdb reprocessed the immunoSEQ multiplex PCR reads via MiXCR and lists one record per CDR3 protein. The repertoire holds some 120,000 distinct CDR3 sequences, with roughly 94% as singletons. The CDR3 consists of 11 residues. The germline V and J ends were trimmed by 0 bases and 7 bases, with 6 bases remaining between them. Germline CDR1 and CDR2: SQVTM and ANQGSEA. Sequencing was carried out using CD4+ T cells from PBMCs. The sequence came from a human donor with multiple sclerosis. The rearrangement uses TRBV29-1 and TRBJ1-1; no reliable D call. In nucleotides, the CDR3 is TGCAGCGTTGAAGAGGGAAATGAAGCTTTCTTT. This translates into CSVEEGNEAFF.